The clone carrying this T cell receptor beta chain is judged large (0.1 to 1%). Antigen: not known. This sample was included in a study of T cell repertoires in ileal Crohn's disease. Study-level points and caveats: All patients with clonality above 26.8% had endoscopic recurrence.

The method was immunoSEQ multiplex PCR; TCRdb's version includes in-frame clones alone and lacks a portion of them. The profile shows under 15,000 clones, roughly 80% of them singletons. The germline V gene encodes CDR1 MRHNA and CDR2 SNTAGT. The length of the CDR3 is 15 residues. The V end lost 6 bases, the J end lost 1 base, and 15 bases lay between the germline ends. Sample time point: neoterminal ileum biopsy at postoperative endoscopy, about 6 months after surgery. What was sequenced was ileal tissue. This chain uses TRBV6-4 with TRBJ1-1; unclear D gene. This TCR was sampled from an adult with Crohn's disease. In nucleotides, the CDR3 is TGTGCCAGCAGCGCTTCCCGGGTGGGGAACACTGAAGCTTTCTTT. This encodes CASSASRVGNTEAFF.